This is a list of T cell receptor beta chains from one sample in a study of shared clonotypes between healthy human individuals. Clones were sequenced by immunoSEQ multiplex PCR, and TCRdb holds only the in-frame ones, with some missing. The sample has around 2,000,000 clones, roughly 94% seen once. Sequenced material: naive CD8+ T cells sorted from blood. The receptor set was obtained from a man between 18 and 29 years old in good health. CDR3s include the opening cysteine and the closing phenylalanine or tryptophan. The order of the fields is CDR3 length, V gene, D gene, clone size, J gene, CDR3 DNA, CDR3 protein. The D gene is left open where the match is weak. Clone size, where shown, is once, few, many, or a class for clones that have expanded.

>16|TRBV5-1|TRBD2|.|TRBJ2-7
TGCGCCAGCACCCTCCCCGAGGGAGGGAACACCTACGAGCAGTACTTC
CASTLPEGGNTYEQYF
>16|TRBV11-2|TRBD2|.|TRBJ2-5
TGTGCCAGCAGCGGGAGACTAGCGGGGGGTGAAGAGACCCAGTACTTC
CASSGRLAGGEETQYF
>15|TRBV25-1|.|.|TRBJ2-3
TGTGCCAGCAGTGGTCCAGGGGGGGGAGCAGATACGCAGTATTTT
CASSGPGGGADTQYF
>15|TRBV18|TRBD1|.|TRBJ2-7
TGTGCCAGCTCACCACCCGACAGGGCCCCCTACGAGCAGTACTTC
CASSPPDRAPYEQYF
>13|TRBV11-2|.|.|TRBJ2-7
TGTGCCAGCAGCTCGACTTTATCCTACGAGCAGTACTTC
CASSSTLSYEQYF
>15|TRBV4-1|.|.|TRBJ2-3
TGCGCCAGCAGCCAAGAGTCGCGGGATGCAGATACGCAGTATTTT
CASSQESRDADTQYF
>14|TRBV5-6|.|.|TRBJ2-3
TGTGCCAGCAGCTCCCCGGGGATCACAGATACGCAGTATTTT
CASSSPGITDTQYF
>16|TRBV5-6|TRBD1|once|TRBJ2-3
TGTGCCAGCAGCTTGGAAGGGGGCGAGGTAACAGATACGCAGTATTTT
CASSLEGGEVTDTQYF
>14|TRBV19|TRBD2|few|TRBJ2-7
TGTGCCAGTAGTCCTAGCGGGAGTTCCTACGAGCAGTACTTC
CASSPSGSSYEQYF
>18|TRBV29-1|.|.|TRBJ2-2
TGCAGCGTTACATGGGGGGAATCTGCGGGGCGGCACACCGGGGAGCTGTTTTTT
CSVTWGESAGRHTGELFF
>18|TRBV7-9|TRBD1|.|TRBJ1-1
TGTGCCAGCAGGGACCGATGGACCCTCGACAGGGAATTCACTGAAGCTTTCTTT
CASRDRWTLDREFTEAFF
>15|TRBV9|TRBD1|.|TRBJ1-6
TGTGCCAGCAGCGACGGGGACAGGGGCAATTCACCCCTCCACTTT
CASSDGDRGNSPLHF
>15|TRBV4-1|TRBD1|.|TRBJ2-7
TGCGCCAGCAGCCAAACGGGACAGGGGTCCTACGAGCAGTACTTC
CASSQTGQGSYEQYF
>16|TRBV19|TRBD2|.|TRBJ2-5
TGTGCCAGTAGTGCTCTAGCGGGGGCCTCCACGGGGGCCCAGTACTTC
CASSALAGASTGAQYF
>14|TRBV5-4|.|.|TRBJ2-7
TGTGCCAGCAGCTTTCAGGGTGGCTCCTACGAGCAGTACTTC
CASSFQGGSYEQYF
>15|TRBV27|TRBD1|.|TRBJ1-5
TGTGCCAGCAGGCAGACAGGGACCGCTGATCAGCCCCAGCATTTT
CASRQTGTADQPQHF
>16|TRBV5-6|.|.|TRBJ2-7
TGTGCCAGCAGCTTGGCTCCGGGGACTCTCTCCTACGAGCAGTACTTC
CASSLAPGTLSYEQYF
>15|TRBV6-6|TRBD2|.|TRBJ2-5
TGTGCCAGCAGTGACGGACTAGCGGGGGAAGAGACCCAGTACTTC
CASSDGLAGEETQYF